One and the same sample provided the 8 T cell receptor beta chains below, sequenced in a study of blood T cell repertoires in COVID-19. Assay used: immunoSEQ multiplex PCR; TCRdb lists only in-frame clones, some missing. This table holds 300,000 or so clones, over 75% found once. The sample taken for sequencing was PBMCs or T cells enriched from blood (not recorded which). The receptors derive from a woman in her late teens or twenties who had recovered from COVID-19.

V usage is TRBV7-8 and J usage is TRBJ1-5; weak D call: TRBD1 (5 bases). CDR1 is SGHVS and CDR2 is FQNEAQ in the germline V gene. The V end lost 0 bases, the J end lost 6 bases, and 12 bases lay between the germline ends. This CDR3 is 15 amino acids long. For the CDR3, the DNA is TGTGCCAGCAGCTTAGCCGCAGGGTGGGCTCAGCCCCAGCATTTT. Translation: CASSLAAGWAQPQHF.

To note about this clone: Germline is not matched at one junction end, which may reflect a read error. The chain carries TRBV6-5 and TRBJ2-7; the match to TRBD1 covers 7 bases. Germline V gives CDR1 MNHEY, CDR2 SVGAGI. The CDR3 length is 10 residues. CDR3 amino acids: CASRQGFIEF. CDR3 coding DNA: TGTGCCAGCAGACAGGGGTTCATTGAATTC.

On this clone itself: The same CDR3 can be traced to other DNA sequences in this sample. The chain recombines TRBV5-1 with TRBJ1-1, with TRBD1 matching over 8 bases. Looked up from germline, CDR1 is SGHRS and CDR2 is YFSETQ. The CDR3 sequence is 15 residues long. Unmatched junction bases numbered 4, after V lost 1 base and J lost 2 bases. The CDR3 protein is CASSLFGQGNTEAFF. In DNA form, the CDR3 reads TGCGCCAGCAGCTTGTTCGGACAGGGAAACACTGAAGCTTTCTTT.

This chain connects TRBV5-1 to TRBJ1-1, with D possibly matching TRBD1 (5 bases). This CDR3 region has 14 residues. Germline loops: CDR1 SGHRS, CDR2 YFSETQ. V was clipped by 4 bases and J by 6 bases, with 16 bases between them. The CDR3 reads CASSLGDFSAEAFF. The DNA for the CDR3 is TGCGCCAGCAGCCTGGGGGACTTTTCAGCTGAAGCTTTCTTT.

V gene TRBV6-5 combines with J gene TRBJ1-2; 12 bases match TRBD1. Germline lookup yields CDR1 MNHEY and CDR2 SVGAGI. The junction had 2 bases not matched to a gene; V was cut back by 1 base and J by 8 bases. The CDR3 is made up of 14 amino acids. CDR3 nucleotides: TGTGCCAGCAGTTACTTTGGGACAGGGGGCGGCTACACCTTC. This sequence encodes CASSYFGTGGGYTF.

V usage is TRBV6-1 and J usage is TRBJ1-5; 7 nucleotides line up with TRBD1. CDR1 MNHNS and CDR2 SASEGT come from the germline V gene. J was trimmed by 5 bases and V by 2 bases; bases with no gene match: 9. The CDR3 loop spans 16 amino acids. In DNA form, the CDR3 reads TGTGCCAGCAGTGAACGGACAGGAGCTCTTCATCAGCCCCAGCATTTT. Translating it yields CASSERTGALHQPQHF.

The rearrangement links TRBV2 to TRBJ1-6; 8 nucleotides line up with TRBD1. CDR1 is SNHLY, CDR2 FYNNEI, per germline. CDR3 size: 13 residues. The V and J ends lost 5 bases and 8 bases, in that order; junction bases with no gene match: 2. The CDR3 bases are TGTGCCAGCAGTCCGGGACAGGATTCACCCCTCCACTTT. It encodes CASSPGQDSPLHF. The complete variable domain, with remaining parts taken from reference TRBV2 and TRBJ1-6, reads EPEVTQTPSHQVTQMGQEVILRCVPISNHLYFYWYRQILGQKVEFLVSFYNNEISEKSEIFDDQFSVERPDGSNFTLKIRSTKLEDSAMYFCASSPGQDSPLHFGNGTRLTVT.

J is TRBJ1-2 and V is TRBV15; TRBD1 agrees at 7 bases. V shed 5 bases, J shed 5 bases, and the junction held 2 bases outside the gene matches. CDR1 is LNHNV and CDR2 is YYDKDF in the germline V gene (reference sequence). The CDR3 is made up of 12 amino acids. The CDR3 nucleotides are TGTGCCACCAGCTCAGGGGGATATGGCTACACCTTC. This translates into CATSSGGYGYTF.